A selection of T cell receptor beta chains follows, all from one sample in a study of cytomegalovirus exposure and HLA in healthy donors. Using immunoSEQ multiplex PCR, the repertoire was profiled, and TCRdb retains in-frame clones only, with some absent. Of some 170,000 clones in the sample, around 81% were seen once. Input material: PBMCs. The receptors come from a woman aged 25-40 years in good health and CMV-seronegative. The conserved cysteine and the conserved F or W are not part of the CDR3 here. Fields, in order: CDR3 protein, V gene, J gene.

ASEDRNYNEQF	TRBV4-1	TRBJ2-1
ASTERGIQPQH	TRBV6-6	TRBJ1-5
ASSVGQGLNQPQH	TRBV9	TRBJ1-5
ASSFDWDRAHGELF	TRBV28	TRBJ2-2
ASNRRELRTGELF	TRBV11-2	TRBJ2-2
ASSSTPGHRNTEAF	TRBV7-2	TRBJ1-1
ASSSGAGNGYT	TRBV7-9	TRBJ1-2
ASGPAYEQY	TRBV28	TRBJ2-7
ASSPGQGPDGIQY	TRBV5-6	TRBJ2-4
ASSMLGAETQY	TRBV19	TRBJ2-5
ASSLEASSYSNQPQH	TRBV5-8	TRBJ1-5
ASSRRAGRTGELF	TRBV28	TRBJ2-2
ATSREAESPLH	TRBV15	TRBJ1-6
ASSPSTLDRGNYEQY	TRBV28	TRBJ2-7
AWSSGGGYEQY	TRBV30	TRBJ2-7
ASSDRGDGSPLH	TRBV6-5	TRBJ1-6
ASSYTSSLQETQY	TRBV6-6	TRBJ2-5
ASSLGTSGDIQY	TRBV5-1	TRBJ2-4
ASRTEERGRYNEQF	TRBV28	TRBJ2-1
ASSTSPQQGADYGYT	TRBV27	TRBJ1-2
ASYNNYEQY	TRBV28	TRBJ2-7